This entry lists 26 T cell receptor beta chains sequenced from one sample in a study of control samples from healthy donors and cancer patients (dated by TCRdb to 2020 to 2022). The library was obtained by the immunoSEQ multiplex PCR assay. The clones in this table, taken by TCRdb from immuneACCESS, are in-frame only. Not every clone is retained; where verified, under half of the shortfall comes from an unresolved V gene, and the cause of the rest is unknown. The sample's clone listing holds fewer than 200,000 clones. The top ten clones comprise around 2% of the sample. The specimen sequenced was blood. The receptors here all came from a woman in her twenties or thirties in good health.

CDR3 DNA sequence: TGTGCCAGCAGCTTAGGGACAAGCACCGGGGAGCTGTTTTTT. Translation gives CASSLGTSTGELFF. The chain is built from TRBV7-8 and TRBJ2-2; tentative D call: TRBD1 (5 bases). Trimming took 1 base from V and 4 from J, leaving 7 bases between them. Germline assignment: CDR1 SGHVS and CDR2 FQNEAQ. The CDR3 consists of 14 residues.

The CDR3 is CASSRGEGTEAFF. CDR3 DNA sequence: TGTGCCAGCAGCAGGGGGGAAGGCACTGAAGCTTTCTTT. V usage is TRBV21-1 and J usage is TRBJ1-1. TRBV21-1 is recorded as a pseudogene. CDR3 length equals 13 residues.

This chain joins TRBV13 and TRBJ2-1; D is perhaps TRBD2 (5 bases). Germline V gene lookup returns CDR1 PRHDT and CDR2 FYEKMQ (reference sequence). Trimming pared 5 bases from V and 10 bases from J, leaving 15 bases between. The length of the CDR3 is 13 residues. Here the CDR3 reads CASSPPWGEEQFF. The DNA for the CDR3 is TGTGCCAGCAGCCCCCCGTGGGGAGAGGAGCAGTTCTTC. The variable domain in full, completed from reference TRBV13 and TRBJ2-1, reads AAGVIQSPRHLIKEKRETATLKCYPIPRHDTVYWYQQGPGQDPQFLISFYEKMQSDKGSIPDRFSAQQFSDYHSELNMSSLELGDSALYFCASSPPWGEEQFFGPGTRLTVL.

V and J are TRBV6-1 and TRBJ2-6; possibly TRBD2 for D (6 bases). Germline V gene lookup returns CDR1 MNHNS and CDR2 SASEGT. V dropped 1 base and J dropped 1 base, with 8 bases sitting between them. The CDR3 runs 16 residues. The CDR3 region has the DNA TGTGCCAGCAGTGAAGTGCGGGGATCTGGGGCCAACGTCCTGACTTTC. Residues: CASSEVRGSGANVLTF.

The chain joins TRBV24-1 to TRBJ2-1, with 12 bases lining up with TRBD2. The germline V gene encodes CDR1 KGHDR and CDR2 SFDVKD. The CDR3 spans 20 residues. The J segment lost 1 base and the V segment lost 1 base, leaving 10 bases of the junction unmatched. CDR3 DNA sequence: TGTGCCACCAGTGATTTCGGGGCTAGCGGGGGGGGCCGTTCCTACAATGAGCAGTTCTTC. Residues: CATSDFGASGGGRSYNEQFF.

This chain links TRBV5-1 with TRBJ1-5; TRBD1 is a possible D gene (5 bases). CDR1 is SGHRS, CDR2 YFSETQ, per germline. The V end lost 0 bases, the J end lost 3 bases, and 10 bases lay between the germline ends. This CDR3 region has 15 residues. CDR3 sequence reads: CASSLEGNDNQPQHF. DNA of the CDR3: TGCGCCAGCAGCTTGGAGGGGAACGACAATCAGCCCCAGCATTTT.

The chain is built from TRBV29-1 and TRBJ1-2; TRBD1 might be the D (6 bases). Trimming shortened V by 4 bases and J by 8 bases, and 11 bases separated the two germline ends. The CDR3 sequence is 11 residues long. The germline V gene has CDR1 SQVTM and CDR2 ANQGSEA. CDR3 nucleotide sequence: TGCAGCGTTGGGGACACGAGGGGCTACACCTTC. Protein product: CSVGDTRGYTF. Based on the CDR3 plus reference TRBV29-1 and TRBJ1-2, the full variable domain is SAVISQKPSRDICQRGTSLTIQCQVDSQVTMMFWYRQQPGQSLTLIATANQGSEATYESGFVIDKFPISRPNLTFSTLTVSNMSPEDSSIYLCSVGDTRGYTFGSGTRLTVV.

V is TRBV11-1 and J is TRBJ2-1; TRBD2 is a possible D gene (7 bases). Germline V gene lookup returns CDR1 SGHAT and CDR2 FQDESV (reference sequence). This CDR3 contains 15 residues. V lost 4 bases, J lost 4 bases, and 14 bases lay in between. The DNA for the CDR3 is TGTGCCAGCAGCTCTGGAGGGGGGGGATACAATGAGCAGTTCTTC. Translation gives CASSSGGGGYNEQFF.

The J gene is TRBJ1-4, the V gene TRBV6-5, with no clear D. V lost 5 bases, J lost 2 bases, and 6 bases lay in between. The germline gives CDR1 MNHEY, CDR2 SVGAGI. This CDR3 contains 13 residues. The CDR3 reads CASSRETNEKLFF. For the CDR3, the DNA is TGTGCCAGCAGTAGGGAGACTAATGAAAAACTGTTTTTT.

The genes are TRBV28 and TRBJ2-7; 9 bases line up with TRBD1. The CDR3 loop spans 14 amino acids. Unmatched junction bases numbered 1, after V lost 0 bases and J lost 4 bases. Germline V lookup: CDR1 MDHEN, CDR2 SYDVKM. The CDR3 nucleotides read TGTGCCAGCAGTTTATGGGACAGGGGTTACGAGCAGTACTTC. Translating it yields CASSLWDRGYEQYF.

This rearrangement joins TRBV7-2 to TRBJ2-5; D is uncertain. Per germline, CDR1 SGHTA and CDR2 FQGNSA. CDR3 length: 10 residues. Trimming took 3 bases from V and 5 from J, leaving 1 base between them. In DNA, the CDR3 is TGTGCCAGCAGCTTCGAGACCCAGTACTTC. It encodes CASSFETQYF. The variable domain in full, with the rest retrieved from reference TRBV7-2 and TRBJ2-5, is GAGVSQSPSNKVTEKGKDVELRCDPISGHTALYWYRQSLGQGLEFLIYFQGNSAPDKSGLPSDRFSAERTGGSVSTLTIQRTQQEDSAVYLCASSFETQYFGPGTRLLVL.

The chain employs TRBV28 and TRBJ1-3, with D perhaps matching TRBD1 (6 bases). Trimming shortened V by 6 bases and J by 0 bases, and 9 bases separated the two germline ends. The CDR3 spans 14 residues. Germline CDR1 is MDHEN and CDR2 is SYDVKM. CDR3 nucleotides: TGTGCCAGCAGAGGGGGGGGCTCTGGAAACACCATATATTTT. This gives the protein CASRGGGSGNTIYF. Full variable domain (remainder filled in from reference TRBV28 and TRBJ1-3): DVKVTQSSRYLVKRTGEKVFLECVQDMDHENMFWYRQDPGLGLRLIYFSYDVKMKEKGDIPEGYSVSREKKERFSLILESASTNQTSMYLCASRGGGSGNTIYFGEGSWLTVV.

The chain employs TRBV7-2 and TRBJ2-2; TRBD2 might be the D (5 bases). Germline-derived CDR1 and CDR2 are SGHTA and FQGNSA. Trimming left V 2 bases short and J 4 bases short, with 14 bases between. This CDR3 region has 16 residues. In DNA form, the CDR3 reads TGTGCCAGCAGCTTATTGGGAGAACTGCGCACCGGGGAGCTGTTTTTT. It is translated as CASSLLGELRTGELFF.

The rearrangement joins TRBV9 to TRBJ2-3; D is possibly TRBD2 (6 bases). Germline V gene data show CDR1 as SGDLS and CDR2 as YYNGEE. V dropped 4 bases and J dropped 2 bases, with 14 bases sitting between them. There are 15 residues in the CDR3. The CDR3 is CASSPRRGPTDTQYF. CDR3 coding DNA: TGTGCCAGCAGCCCCCGGCGGGGACCCACAGATACGCAGTATTTT.

The chain recombines TRBV29-1 with TRBJ1-1, with D perhaps matching TRBD1 (5 bases). The germline V gene encodes CDR1 SQVTM and CDR2 ANQGSEA. Trimming removed 6 bases at V and 4 bases at J, with 15 bases between. The CDR3 runs to 13 residues. The CDR3 DNA is TGCAGCGTCCGCTTATGGCAGGGCACTGAAGCTTTCTTT. Translation: CSVRLWQGTEAFF.

The chain's CDR3 is CASSFLYTEAFF. In nucleotides, the CDR3 is TGTGCCAGCAGTTTCCTTTATACTGAAGCTTTCTTT. The rearrangement uses TRBV28 and TRBJ1-1; no firm D call. Trimming left V 3 bases short and J 5 bases short, with 7 bases between. This CDR3 has 12 residues. Germline V gives CDR1 MDHEN, CDR2 SYDVKM.

The chain links TRBV13 to TRBJ1-3; D not certain. With 5 bases removed from V and 4 bases from J, the gap between germline ends came to 9 bases. The CDR3 totals 13 residues. CDR1 PRHDT and CDR2 FYEKMQ come from the germline V gene (reference sequence). In DNA form, the CDR3 reads TGTGCCAGCAGCCTCGCCACCGGAAACACCATATATTTT. Its translation is CASSLATGNTIYF.

This chain joins TRBV25-1 and TRBJ1-1; TRBD1 matches at 7 bases. CDR1 and CDR2 (germline): MGHDK, SYGVNS. Trimming removed 5 bases from V and 5 bases from J; junction bases left unmatched: 11. There are 15 residues in the CDR3. The CDR3 is CASSQGQPRGTEAFF. The CDR3 DNA reads as TGTGCCAGCAGTCAGGGACAGCCGAGGGGGACTGAAGCTTTCTTT.

Note on this clone: The same CDR3 is also encoded by other DNA sequences in this sample. CDR3 DNA sequence: TGTGCCAGCAGTTCCCGATACGAGCAGTACTTC. It translates to CASSSRYEQYF. The chain has TRBV28 and TRBJ2-7; no clear D gene. This CDR3 comprises 11 residues. V was pared by 4 bases and J by 4 bases, with 5 bases between. Per germline, CDR1 MDHEN and CDR2 SYDVKM. Combining the CDR3 with reference TRBV28 and TRBJ2-7 gives the whole variable domain DVKVTQSSRYLVKRTGEKVFLECVQDMDHENMFWYRQDPGLGLRLIYFSYDVKMKEKGDIPEGYSVSREKKERFSLILESASTNQTSMYLCASSSRYEQYFGPGTRLTVT.

This rearrangement joins TRBV6-4 to TRBJ2-7; TRBD1 or TRBD2 may be the D gene (6 bases each). CDR1 and CDR2 from the germline V gene are MRHNA and SNTAGT. The CDR3 is 15 residues long. The V gene lost 0 bases and the J gene lost 0 bases, with 9 bases spanning the gap. The CDR3 DNA is TGTGCCAGCAGTGACTCTGGGGGGCCCTCCTACGAGCAGTACTTC. Translated: CASSDSGGPSYEQYF.

V gene TRBV4-1 combines with J gene TRBJ2-7; 7 bases map to TRBD1. Trimming took 8 bases from V and 3 from J; bases not matched to a gene: 13. Per the germline V gene, CDR1 is MGHRA and CDR2 is YSYEKL. The length of the CDR3 is 15 residues. In nucleotides, the CDR3 is TGCGCCAGCTCTTCCGAGCAGGACAGGCGCTACGAGCAGTACTTC. Translated: CASSSEQDRRYEQYF.

The chain joins TRBV7-2 to TRBJ1-2, with 9 bases fitting TRBD1. The CDR3 consists of 16 residues. With V trimmed by 5 bases and J by 0 bases, 7 bases remained unmatched. Germline values: CDR1 SGHTA, CDR2 FQGNSA. In DNA form, the CDR3 reads TGTGCCAGCAGCCCACAGGGGGCAGGAGCTAACTATGGCTACACCTTC. Translation: CASSPQGAGANYGYTF.

J is TRBJ1-2 and V is TRBV3-1 (or the pseudogene TRBV3-2); the D is unclear. The V gene lost 2 bases and the J gene lost 7 bases, with 8 bases spanning the gap. Per the germline V gene, CDR1 is LGHDT and CDR2 is YNNKEL (reference sequence). CDR3 length: 12 residues. The CDR3 sequence is CASSQFRGGYTF. CDR3 in DNA: TGTGCCAGCAGCCAATTTCGGGGTGGCTACACCTTC.

The chain couples TRBV5-4 to TRBJ2-3, with 9 bases matching TRBD2. Germline CDR1 is SGHNT and CDR2 is YYREEE (reference sequence). V lost 6 bases to trimming and J lost 2 bases; unmatched junction nucleotides: 16. The CDR3 has 18 amino acids. The CDR3, as DNA: TGTGCCAGCAAAGGCGGGGGGGCCTTTGCCTCTGTCACAGATACGCAGTATTTT. Encoded protein: CASKGGGAFASVTDTQYF.

V and J are TRBV7-2 and TRBJ1-6, with 9 nucleotides matching TRBD1. There are 16 residues in the CDR3. The V gene end was trimmed by 5 bases and the J gene end by 6 bases; junction bases not matched to a gene: 8. CDR1 is SGHTA, CDR2 FQGNSA, per germline. CDR3 amino acids: CASSTQDRGINSPLHF. The CDR3 DNA is TGTGCCAGCAGCACCCAGGACAGGGGTATTAATTCACCCCTCCACTTT.

This chain links TRBV6-6 with TRBJ2-1; 14 bases are a match to TRBD2. Germline trimming cut 6 bases from V and 9 bases from J; bases unmatched to any gene: 7. Germline V gene data show CDR1 as MNHNY and CDR2 as SVGAGI (reference sequence). This CDR3 comprises 15 residues. The CDR3 nucleotides are TGTGCCAGCAGCTCGGGGACTAGCGGGAGCGGTGAGCAGTTCTTC. Translated: CASSSGTSGSGEQFF.